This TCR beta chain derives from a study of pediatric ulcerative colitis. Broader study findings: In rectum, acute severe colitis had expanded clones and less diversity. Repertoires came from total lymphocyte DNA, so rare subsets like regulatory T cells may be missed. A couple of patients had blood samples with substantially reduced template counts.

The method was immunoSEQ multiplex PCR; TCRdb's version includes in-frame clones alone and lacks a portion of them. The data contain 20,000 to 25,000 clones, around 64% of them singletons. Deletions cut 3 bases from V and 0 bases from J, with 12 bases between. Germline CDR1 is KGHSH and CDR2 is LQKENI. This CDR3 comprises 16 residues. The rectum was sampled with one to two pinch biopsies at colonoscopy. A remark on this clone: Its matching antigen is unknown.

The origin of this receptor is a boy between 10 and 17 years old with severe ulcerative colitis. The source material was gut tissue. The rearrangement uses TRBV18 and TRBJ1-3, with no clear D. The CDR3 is CASSPGRVGSGNTIYF. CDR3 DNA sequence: TGTGCCAGCTCACCGGGGAGGGTAGGCTCTGGAAACACCATATATTTT.